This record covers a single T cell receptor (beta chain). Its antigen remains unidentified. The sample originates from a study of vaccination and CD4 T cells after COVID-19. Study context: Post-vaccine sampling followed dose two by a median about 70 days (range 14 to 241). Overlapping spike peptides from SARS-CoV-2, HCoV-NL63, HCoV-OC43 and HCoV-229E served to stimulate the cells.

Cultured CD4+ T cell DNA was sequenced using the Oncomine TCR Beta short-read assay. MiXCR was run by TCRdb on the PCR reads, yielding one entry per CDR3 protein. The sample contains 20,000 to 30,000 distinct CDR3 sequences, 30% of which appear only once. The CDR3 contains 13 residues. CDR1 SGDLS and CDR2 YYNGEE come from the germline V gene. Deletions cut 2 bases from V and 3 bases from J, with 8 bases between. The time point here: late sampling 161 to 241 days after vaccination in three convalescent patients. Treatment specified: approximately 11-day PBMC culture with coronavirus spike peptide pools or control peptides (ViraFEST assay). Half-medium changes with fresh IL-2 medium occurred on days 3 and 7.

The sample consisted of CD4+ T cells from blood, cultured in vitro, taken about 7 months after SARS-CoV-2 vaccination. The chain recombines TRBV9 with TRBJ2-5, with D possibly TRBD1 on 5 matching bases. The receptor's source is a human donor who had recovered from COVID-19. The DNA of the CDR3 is TGTGCCAGCAGCGTCAAAGGGGAAGAGACCCAGTACTTC. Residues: CASSVKGEETQYF.